This TCR beta chain was identified in a study of T cell changes during pregnancy in multiple sclerosis. Data came from immunoSEQ multiplex PCR; TCRdb stores just in-frame clones and leaves some out. Among 55,000 or so clones listed, around 90% were seen once. The CDR3 covers 13 residues. The germline V gene has CDR1 MDHEN and CDR2 SYDVKM. V dropped 2 bases and J dropped 1 base, with 2 bases sitting between them. V gene TRBV28 combines with J gene TRBJ2-2; D is unresolved. The material sequenced was CD4+ T cells from peripheral blood mononuclear cells, taken in the first trimester of pregnancy. This TCR came from a female donor with multiple sclerosis, enrolled in a pregnancy study. The CDR3 DNA reads as TGTGCCAGCAGTTTACGGAACACCGGGGAGCTGTTTTTT. Encoded protein: CASSLRNTGELFF. The full variable domain, in which reference TRBV28 and TRBJ2-2 provide the parts outside the CDR3, is DVKVTQSSRYLVKRTGEKVFLECVQDMDHENMFWYRQDPGLGLRLIYFSYDVKMKEKGDIPEGYSVSREKKERFSLILESASTNQTSMYLCASSLRNTGELFFGEGSRLTVL.